A selection of T cell receptor beta chains follows, all from one sample in a study of CD8 T cells in Susac syndrome. TCRdb reprocessed the immunoSEQ multiplex PCR reads with MiXCR, giving one entry per CDR3 protein. This sample has 150,000 to 180,000 distinct CDR3 sequences, with around 95% found just once. The source material was CD8+ T cells from PBMCs. The receptor set was obtained from a human donor with multiple sclerosis. The CDR3 runs from the conserved cysteine through the conserved F or W. The D gene is left open where the match is weak. Clone sizes are given selectively: once, few, many, or a class where the clone is expanded.

j_gene | abundance | v_gene | d_gene | CDR3aa | CDR3nt
TRBJ2-3 | NA | TRBV20-1 | TRBD2 | CSARDAGGTDTQYF | TGCAGTGCTAGAGATGCGGGGGGCACAGATACGCAGTATTTT
TRBJ2-5 | few | TRBV24-1 | NA | CATSDLKQETQYF | TGTGCCACCAGTGATTTGAAACAAGAGACCCAGTACTTC
TRBJ2-7 | NA | TRBV30 | NA | CAWRGFLEAAYEQYF | TGTGCCTGGAGGGGTTTCCTAGAGGCTGCCTACGAGCAGTACTTC
TRBJ2-3 | NA | TRBV6-4 | TRBD1 | CASSDRGHRDTQYF | TGTGCCAGCAGTGACAGGGGGCATCGAGATACGCAGTATTTT
TRBJ2-4 | few | TRBV6-5 | NA | CASIPPIQYF | TGTGCCAGCATCCCCCCTATTCAGTACTTC
TRBJ2-7 | once | TRBV25-1 | TRBD1 | CASKETGGVHEQYF | TGTGCCAGCAAGGAGACAGGGGGCGTCCACGAGCAGTACTTC
TRBJ2-7 | NA | TRBV5-1 | NA | CASSSNSEQYF | TGCGCCAGCAGCTCGAACAGCGAGCAGTACTTC
TRBJ1-2 | NA | TRBV12-3/TRBV12-4 | NA | CASKGTELNYGYTF | TGTGCCAGCAAGGGGACGGAGCTTAACTATGGCTACACCTTC
TRBJ2-3 | NA | TRBV12-3/TRBV12-4 | TRBD2 | CASSFRTSGGSTDTQYF | TGTGCCAGCAGTTTTAGGACTAGCGGGGGAAGCACAGATACGCAGTATTTT
TRBJ2-7 | once | TRBV7-9 | NA | CASSLERLPYEQYF | TGTGCCAGCAGCTTAGAGCGACTGCCCTACGAGCAGTACTTC
TRBJ1-2 | NA | TRBV15 | NA | CATSRDEQGLNGGYTF | TGTGCCACCAGCAGAGATGAACAGGGCCTTAACGGGGGCTACACCTTC
TRBJ2-5 | NA | TRBV20-1 | NA | CSARGGTETQYF | TGCAGTGCTAGAGGGGGCACGGAGACCCAGTACTTC
TRBJ1-2 | NA | TRBV29-1 | NA | CSVPRRAVEGYTF | TGCAGCGTGCCACGAAGGGCGGTTGAGGGCTACACCTTC
TRBJ2-7 | NA | TRBV12-3/TRBV12-4 | TRBD1 | CASSHDRVGYEQYF | TGTGCCAGCAGTCATGACAGGGTGGGCTACGAGCAGTACTTC
TRBJ1-1 | NA | TRBV30 | NA | CAWSASHRADTEAFF | TGTGCCTGGAGTGCGTCACATCGGGCAGACACTGAAGCTTTCTTT
TRBJ2-7 | NA | TRBV7-9 | TRBD1 | CASSFGQDEQYF | TGTGCCAGCAGCTTCGGACAGGACGAGCAGTACTTC
TRBJ1-2 | NA | TRBV10-3 | NA | CAVTEGGDYGYTF | TGTGCCGTAACAGAGGGGGGGGACTATGGCTACACCTTC
TRBJ2-3 | NA | TRBV5-4 | NA | CASSFMGGLDTQYF | TGTGCCAGCAGCTTCATGGGTGGGTTGGATACGCAGTATTTT
TRBJ2-5 | NA | TRBV20-1 | TRBD1 | CSARRTGGGETQYF | TGCAGTGCTCGCAGGACAGGGGGCGGTGAGACCCAGTACTTC
TRBJ1-1 | NA | TRBV3-1 | NA | CASSPSGQGFMNTEAFF | TGTGCCAGCAGCCCCTCGGGTCAGGGCTTCATGAACACTGAAGCTTTCTTT